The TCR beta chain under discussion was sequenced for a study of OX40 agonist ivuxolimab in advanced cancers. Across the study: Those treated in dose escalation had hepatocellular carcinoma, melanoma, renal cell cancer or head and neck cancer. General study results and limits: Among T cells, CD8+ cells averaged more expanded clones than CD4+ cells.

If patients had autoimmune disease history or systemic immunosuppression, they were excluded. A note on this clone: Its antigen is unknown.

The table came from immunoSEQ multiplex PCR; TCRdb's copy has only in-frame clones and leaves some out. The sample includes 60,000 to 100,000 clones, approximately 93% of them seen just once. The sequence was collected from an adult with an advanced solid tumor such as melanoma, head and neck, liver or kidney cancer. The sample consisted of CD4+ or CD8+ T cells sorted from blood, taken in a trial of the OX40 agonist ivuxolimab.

CDR3 nucleotides: TGCGCCAGCAGCCAGGTTTCGGGAGGGGACACTGAAGCTTTCTTT. Translating it yields CASSQVSGGDTEAFF. The rearrangement joins TRBV4-1 to TRBJ1-1, with D perhaps TRBD1 (5 bases). From germline, CDR1 is MGHRA and CDR2 YSYEKL. This CDR3 contains 15 residues. Trimming pared 3 bases from V and 3 bases from J, leaving 14 bases between.